This T cell receptor (beta chain) was sequenced during a study of prognosis after radiotherapy for stage I lung cancer. Study summary: Adenocarcinoma occurred in about a dozen patients and squamous cell carcinoma in over five. Points from the study as a whole: Lower Shannon entropy after stereotactic body radiation therapy was observed in patients who went on to develop distant metastases.

This clonotype was recorded once. The antigen is undetermined. Two-round multiplex PCR on genomic DNA was the method by which TCR beta CDR3 was amplified. Initially, in first-round PCR, primers specific to each TRBV and TRBJ gene were used. One entry per CDR3 protein results from TCRdb running MiXCR on the multiplex PCR reads. Seen here are around 18,000 distinct CDR3 sequences, around 29% observed once, and the top ten hold approximately 33%. CDR1 is DFQATT and CDR2 is SNEGSKA in the germline V gene (reference sequence). Trimming stripped 2 bases from V and 2 bases from J, with 16 bases between. The length of the CDR3 is 15 residues.

The input for sequencing was PBMCs, taken before or after stereotactic body radiation therapy (not recorded which). The origin of this receptor is a donor over 45 with non-small cell lung cancer. The chain employs TRBV20-1 and TRBJ2-7, with D tentatively TRBD2 (5 bases). CDR3 in amino acids: CSARYRLSGTYEQYF. CDR3 sequence (DNA): TGCAGTGCTAGATATCGACTATCGGGAACCTACGAGCAGTACTTC.